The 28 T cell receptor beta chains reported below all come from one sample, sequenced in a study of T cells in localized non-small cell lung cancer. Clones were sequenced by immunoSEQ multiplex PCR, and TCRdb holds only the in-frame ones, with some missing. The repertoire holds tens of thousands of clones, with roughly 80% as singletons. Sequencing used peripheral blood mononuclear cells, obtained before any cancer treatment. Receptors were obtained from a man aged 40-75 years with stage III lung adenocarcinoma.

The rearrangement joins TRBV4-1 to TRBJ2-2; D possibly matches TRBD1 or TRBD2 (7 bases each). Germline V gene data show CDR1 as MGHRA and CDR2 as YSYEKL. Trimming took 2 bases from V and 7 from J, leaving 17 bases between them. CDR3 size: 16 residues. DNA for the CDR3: TGCGCCAGCAGCCAAACCCAGGGGGGGGTCGGCGGGGAGCTGTTTTTT. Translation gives CASSQTQGGVGGELFF.

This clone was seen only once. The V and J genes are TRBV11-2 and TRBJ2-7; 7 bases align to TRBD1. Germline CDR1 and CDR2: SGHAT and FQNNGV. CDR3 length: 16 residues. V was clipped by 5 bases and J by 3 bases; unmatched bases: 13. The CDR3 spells CASSPIRTGSNYEQYF. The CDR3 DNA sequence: TGTGCCAGCAGCCCCATAAGGACAGGAAGCAACTACGAGCAGTACTTC.

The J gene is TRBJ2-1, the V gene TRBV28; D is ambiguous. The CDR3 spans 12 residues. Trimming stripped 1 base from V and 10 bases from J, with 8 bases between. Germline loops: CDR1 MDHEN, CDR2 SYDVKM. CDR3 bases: TGTGCCAGCAGTTTATCGGGTCCGGAGCAGTTCTTC. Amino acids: CASSLSGPEQFF. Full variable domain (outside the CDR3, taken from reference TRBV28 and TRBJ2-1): DVKVTQSSRYLVKRTGEKVFLECVQDMDHENMFWYRQDPGLGLRLIYFSYDVKMKEKGDIPEGYSVSREKKERFSLILESASTNQTSMYLCASSLSGPEQFFGPGTRLTVL.

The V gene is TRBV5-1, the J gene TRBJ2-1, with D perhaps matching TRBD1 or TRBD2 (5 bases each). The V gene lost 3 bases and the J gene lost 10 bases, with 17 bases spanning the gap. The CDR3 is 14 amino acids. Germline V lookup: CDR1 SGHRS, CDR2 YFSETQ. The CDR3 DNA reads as TGCGCCAGCAGCTCCGAGGGGCGGTCAGGGGAGCAGTTCTTC. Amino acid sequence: CASSSEGRSGEQFF.

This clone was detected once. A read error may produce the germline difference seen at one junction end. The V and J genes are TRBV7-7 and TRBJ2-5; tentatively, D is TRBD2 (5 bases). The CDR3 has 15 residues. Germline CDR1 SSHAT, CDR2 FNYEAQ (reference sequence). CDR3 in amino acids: CASSLGGHGMETQYF. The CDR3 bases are TGTGCTAGCAGCTTAGGAGGCCACGGAATGGAGACCCAGTACTTC.

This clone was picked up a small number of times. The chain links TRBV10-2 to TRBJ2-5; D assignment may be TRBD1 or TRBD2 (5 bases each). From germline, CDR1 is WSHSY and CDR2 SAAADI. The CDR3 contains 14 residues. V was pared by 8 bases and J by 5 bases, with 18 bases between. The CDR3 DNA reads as TGCGCCAGCCTAACTAGGGACGCGGGTGAGACCCAGTACTTC. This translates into CASLTRDAGETQYF.

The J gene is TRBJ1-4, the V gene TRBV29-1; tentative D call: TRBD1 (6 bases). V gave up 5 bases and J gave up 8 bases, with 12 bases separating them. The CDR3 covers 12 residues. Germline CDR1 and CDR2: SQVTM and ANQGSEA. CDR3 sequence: CSVKGGGEKLFF. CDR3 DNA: TGCAGCGTTAAGGGGGGAGGCGAAAAACTGTTTTTT.

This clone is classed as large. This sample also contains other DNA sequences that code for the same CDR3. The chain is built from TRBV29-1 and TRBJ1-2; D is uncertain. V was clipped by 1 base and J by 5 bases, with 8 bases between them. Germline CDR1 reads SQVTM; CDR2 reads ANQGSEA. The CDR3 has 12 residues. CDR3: CSVEGLGYGYTF. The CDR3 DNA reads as TGCAGCGTTGAAGGCCTCGGGTATGGCTACACCTTC.

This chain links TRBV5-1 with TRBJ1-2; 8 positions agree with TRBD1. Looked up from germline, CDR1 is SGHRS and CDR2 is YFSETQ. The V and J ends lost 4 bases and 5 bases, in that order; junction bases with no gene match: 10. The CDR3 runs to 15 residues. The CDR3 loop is CASSAGGTGSYGYTF. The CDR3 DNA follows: TGCGCCAGCAGCGCCGGGGGGACAGGAAGTTATGGCTACACCTTC.

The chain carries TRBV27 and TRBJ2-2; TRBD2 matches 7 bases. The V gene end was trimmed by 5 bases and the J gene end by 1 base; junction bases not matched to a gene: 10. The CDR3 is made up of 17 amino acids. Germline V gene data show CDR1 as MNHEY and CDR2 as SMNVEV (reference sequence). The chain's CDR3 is CASSPLSWGGNTGELFF. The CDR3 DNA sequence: TGTGCCAGCAGTCCCCTGAGTTGGGGGGGGAACACCGGGGAGCTGTTTTTT.

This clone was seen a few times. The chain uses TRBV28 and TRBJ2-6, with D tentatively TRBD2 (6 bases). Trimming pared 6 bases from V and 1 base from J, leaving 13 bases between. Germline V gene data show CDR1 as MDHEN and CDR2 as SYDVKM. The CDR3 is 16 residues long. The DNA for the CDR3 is TGTGCCAGCAGCCGGTCGGGGGTATCTGGGGCCAACGTCCTGACTTTC. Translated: CASSRSGVSGANVLTF.

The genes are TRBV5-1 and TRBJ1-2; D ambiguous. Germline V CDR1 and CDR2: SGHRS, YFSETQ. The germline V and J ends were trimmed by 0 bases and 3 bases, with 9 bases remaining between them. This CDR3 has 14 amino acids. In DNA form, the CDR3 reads TGCGCCAGCAGCTTGGGAATCCAGCACTATGGCTACACCTTC. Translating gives CASSLGIQHYGYTF.

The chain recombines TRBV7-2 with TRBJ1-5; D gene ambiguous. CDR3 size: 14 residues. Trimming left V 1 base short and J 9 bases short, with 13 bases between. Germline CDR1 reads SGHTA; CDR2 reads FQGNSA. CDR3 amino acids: CASSLDGGGGPQHF. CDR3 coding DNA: TGTGCCAGCAGCTTAGACGGAGGAGGTGGGCCCCAGCATTTT.

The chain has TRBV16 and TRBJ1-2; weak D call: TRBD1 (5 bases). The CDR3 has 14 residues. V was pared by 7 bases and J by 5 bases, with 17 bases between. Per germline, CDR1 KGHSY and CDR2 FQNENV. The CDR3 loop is CASNPAGDRYGYTF. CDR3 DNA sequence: TGTGCCAGCAACCCTGCGGGGGATCGTTATGGCTACACCTTC.

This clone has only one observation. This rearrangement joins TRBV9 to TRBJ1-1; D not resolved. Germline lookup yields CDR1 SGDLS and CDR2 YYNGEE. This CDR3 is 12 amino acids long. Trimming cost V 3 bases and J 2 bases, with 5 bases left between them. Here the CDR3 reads CASSARNTEAFF. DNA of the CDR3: TGTGCCAGCAGCGCCCGAAACACTGAAGCTTTCTTT. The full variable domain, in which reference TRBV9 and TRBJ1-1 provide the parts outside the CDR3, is DSGVTQTPKHLITATGQRVTLRCSPRSGDLSVYWYQQSLDQGLQFLIQYYNGEERAKGNILERFSAQQFPDLHSELNLSSLELGDSALYFCASSARNTEAFFGQGTRLTVV.

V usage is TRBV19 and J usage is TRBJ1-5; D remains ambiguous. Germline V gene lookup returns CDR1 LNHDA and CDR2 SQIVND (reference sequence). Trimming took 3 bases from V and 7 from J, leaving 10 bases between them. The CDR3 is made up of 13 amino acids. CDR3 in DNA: TGTGCCAGTAGTATGGATAGGGAACAGCCCCAGCATTTT. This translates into CASSMDREQPQHF.

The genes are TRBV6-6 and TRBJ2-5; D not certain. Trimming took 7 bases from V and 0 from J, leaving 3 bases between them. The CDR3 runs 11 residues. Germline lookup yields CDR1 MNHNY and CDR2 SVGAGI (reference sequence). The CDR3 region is CASTNQETQYF. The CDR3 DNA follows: TGTGCCAGCACCAACCAAGAGACCCAGTACTTC.

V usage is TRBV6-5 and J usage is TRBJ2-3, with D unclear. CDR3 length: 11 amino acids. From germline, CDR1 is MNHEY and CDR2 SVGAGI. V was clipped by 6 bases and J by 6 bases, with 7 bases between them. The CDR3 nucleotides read TGTGCCAGCAGCCACGGGGATACGCAGTATTTT. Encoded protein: CASSHGDTQYF.

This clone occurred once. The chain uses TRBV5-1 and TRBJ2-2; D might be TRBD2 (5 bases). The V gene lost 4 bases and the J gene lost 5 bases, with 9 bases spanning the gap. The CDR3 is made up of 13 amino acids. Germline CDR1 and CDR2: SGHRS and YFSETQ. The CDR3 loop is CASSPEGTGELFF. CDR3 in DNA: TGCGCCAGCAGCCCCGAGGGTACCGGGGAGCTGTTTTTT.

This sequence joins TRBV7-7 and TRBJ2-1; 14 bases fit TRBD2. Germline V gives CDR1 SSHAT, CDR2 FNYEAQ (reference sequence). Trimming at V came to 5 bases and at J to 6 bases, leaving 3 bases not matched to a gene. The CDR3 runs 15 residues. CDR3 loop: CASSVGTSGGNEQFF. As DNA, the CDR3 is TGTGCCAGCAGCGTTGGGACTAGCGGGGGCAATGAGCAGTTCTTC. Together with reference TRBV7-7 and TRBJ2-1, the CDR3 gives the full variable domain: GAGVSQSPRYKVTKRGQDVTLRCDPISSHATLYWYQQALGQGPEFLTYFNYEAQPDKSGLPSDRFSAERPEGSISTLTIQRTEQRDSAMYRCASSVGTSGGNEQFFGPGTRLTVL.

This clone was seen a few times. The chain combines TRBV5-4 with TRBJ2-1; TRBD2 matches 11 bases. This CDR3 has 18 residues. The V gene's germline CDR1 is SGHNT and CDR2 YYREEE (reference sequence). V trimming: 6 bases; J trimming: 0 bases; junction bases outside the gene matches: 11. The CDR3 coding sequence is TGTGCCAGCATATCCGGGACTAGCGGTTCTTACTCCTACAATGAGCAGTTCTTC. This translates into CASISGTSGSYSYNEQFF.

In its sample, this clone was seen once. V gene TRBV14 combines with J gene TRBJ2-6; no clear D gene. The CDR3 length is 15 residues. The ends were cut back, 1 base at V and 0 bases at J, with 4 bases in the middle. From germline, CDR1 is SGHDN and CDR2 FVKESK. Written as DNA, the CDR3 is TGTGCCAGCAGCCAAGGGGCCTCTGGGGCCAACGTCCTGACTTTC. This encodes CASSQGASGANVLTF. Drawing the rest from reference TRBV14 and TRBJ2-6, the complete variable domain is EAGVTQFPSHSVIEKGQTVTLRCDPISGHDNLYWYRRVMGKEIKFLLHFVKESKQDESGMPNNRFLAERTGGTYSTLKVQPAELEDSGVYFCASSQGASGANVLTFGAGSRLTVL.

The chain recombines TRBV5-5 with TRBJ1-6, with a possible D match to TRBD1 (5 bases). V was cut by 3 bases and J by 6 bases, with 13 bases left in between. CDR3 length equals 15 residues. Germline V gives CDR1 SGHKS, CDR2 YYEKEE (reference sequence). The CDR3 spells CASSSGTAPNSPLHF. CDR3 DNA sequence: TGTGCCAGCAGCTCAGGGACGGCACCTAATTCACCCCTCCACTTT.

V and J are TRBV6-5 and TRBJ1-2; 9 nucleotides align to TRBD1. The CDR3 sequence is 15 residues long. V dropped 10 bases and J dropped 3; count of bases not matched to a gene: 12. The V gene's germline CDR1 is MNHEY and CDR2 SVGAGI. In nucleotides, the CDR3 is TGTGCCATTCGGGACAGGGAGGCAAAGGACTATGGCTACACCTTC. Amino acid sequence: CAIRDREAKDYGYTF.

The CDR3 nucleotides are TGTGCCAGCAGCGAATGGACAGGGTTTAATGAGCAGTTCTTC. It codes for CASSEWTGFNEQFF. The rearrangement links TRBV5-8 to TRBJ2-1, with 8 bases lining up with TRBD1. Germline V lookup: CDR1 SGHTS, CDR2 YDEGEE. V lost 4 bases and J lost 7; bases outside the gene matches: 7. CDR3 length equals 14 residues.

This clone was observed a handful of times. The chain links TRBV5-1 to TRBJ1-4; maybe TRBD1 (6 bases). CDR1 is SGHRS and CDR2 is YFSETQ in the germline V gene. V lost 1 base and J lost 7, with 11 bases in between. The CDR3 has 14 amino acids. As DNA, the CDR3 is TGCGCCAGCAGCTTGACGGGGGCAGGTGAAAAACTGTTTTTT. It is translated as CASSLTGAGEKLFF.

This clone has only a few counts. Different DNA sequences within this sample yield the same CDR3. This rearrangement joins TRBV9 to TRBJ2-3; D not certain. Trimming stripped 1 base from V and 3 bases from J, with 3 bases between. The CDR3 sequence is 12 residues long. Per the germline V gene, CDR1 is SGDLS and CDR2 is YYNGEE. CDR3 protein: CASSVSTDTQYF. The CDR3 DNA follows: TGTGCCAGCAGCGTAAGTACAGATACGCAGTATTTT.

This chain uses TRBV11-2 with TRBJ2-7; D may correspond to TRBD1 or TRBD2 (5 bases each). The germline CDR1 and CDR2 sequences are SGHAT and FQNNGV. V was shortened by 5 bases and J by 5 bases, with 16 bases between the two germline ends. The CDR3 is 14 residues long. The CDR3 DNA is TGTGCCAGCAGCCCTCAGATGGGGACCCACGAGCAGTACTTC. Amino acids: CASSPQMGTHEQYF.